The rows below give T cell receptor beta chains drawn from one sample of a study of T-cell memory formation after mild COVID-19. TCRdb passed the 5' RACE reads through MiXCR, listing each CDR3 protein once. The data show about 150,000 distinct CDR3 sequences, around a third seen once. Sequencing was carried out using PBMCs or a T cell subset sorted from them (not recorded which). All receptors come from an adult woman who had mild COVID-19 (a few samples of this study predate the infection). Cell type and time point are not known. CDR3s leave out the opening cysteine and the closing phenylalanine or tryptophan. Fields, in order: CDR3 protein, J gene, V gene.

CDR3: ASSQSRQGLRETQY; J: TRBJ2-5; V: TRBV4-3
CDR3: ASSQNGNTEAF; J: TRBJ1-1; V: TRBV18
CDR3: ASSLTRTEAF; J: TRBJ1-1; V: TRBV11-2
CDR3: ASTRRGGGTEAF; J: TRBJ1-1; V: TRBV2
CDR3: ASSLEYRDSHYGYT; J: TRBJ1-2; V: TRBV5-1
CDR3: ASSQDRSSGRRFYEQY; J: TRBJ2-7; V: TRBV3-2
CDR3: SARDRLAGLTDTQY; J: TRBJ2-3; V: TRBV20-1
CDR3: ATSDFGYGEPLF; J: TRBJ2-2; V: TRBV24-1
CDR3: ASSRGGNYGYT; J: TRBJ1-2; V: TRBV5-1
CDR3: ASSQRGRGYYGYT; J: TRBJ1-2; V: TRBV12-3/TRBV12-4
CDR3: ASSLPGAGANVLT; J: TRBJ2-6; V: TRBV27
CDR3: AISESGEQY; J: TRBJ2-7; V: TRBV10-3
CDR3: ASSQQVPYSGANVLT; J: TRBJ2-6; V: TRBV28
CDR3: ASSYQRPDTQY; J: TRBJ2-3; V: TRBV5-1
CDR3: ASSLADRPNSPLH; J: TRBJ1-6; V: TRBV27
CDR3: SVVDLNQETQY; J: TRBJ2-5; V: TRBV29-1
CDR3: ASSERGKAAGGNTEAF; J: TRBJ1-1; V: TRBV6-1
CDR3: ASSGYRGSDYGYT; J: TRBJ1-2; V: TRBV7-9
CDR3: ASSSTRGDSEPYEQY; J: TRBJ2-7; V: TRBV7-9
CDR3: AISPTMTDTQY; J: TRBJ2-3; V: TRBV10-3
CDR3: ASSASLGTEAF; J: TRBJ1-1; V: TRBV5-1
CDR3: ASRELYRGEIYNEQF; J: TRBJ2-1; V: TRBV6-2/TRBV6-3
CDR3: ASSLDHPRSYEQY; J: TRBJ2-7; V: TRBV11-1
CDR3: ASSPPVQGTEAF; J: TRBJ1-1; V: TRBV18
CDR3: AIRQSGTSVYEQY; J: TRBJ2-7; V: TRBV10-3
CDR3: ASSQELIDYYEQY; J: TRBJ2-7; V: TRBV4-2
CDR3: ASSPDRGGSDTQY; J: TRBJ2-3; V: TRBV4-1
CDR3: SAGKGTSGSDEQF; J: TRBJ2-1; V: TRBV20-1
CDR3: SARTGKNTEAF; J: TRBJ1-1; V: TRBV20-1
CDR3: ASSYEPLRSTEAL; J: TRBJ1-1; V: TRBV6-5
CDR3: ASNIGGIPSPLH; J: TRBJ1-6; V: TRBV12-3/TRBV12-4